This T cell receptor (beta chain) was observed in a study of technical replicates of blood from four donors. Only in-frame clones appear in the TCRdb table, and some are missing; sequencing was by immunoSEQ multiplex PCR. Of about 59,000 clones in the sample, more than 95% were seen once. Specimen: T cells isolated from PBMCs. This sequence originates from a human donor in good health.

CDR3 loop: CASRIQRGGVGTGELFF. Written as DNA, the CDR3 is TGCGCCAGCAGAATTCAGCGGGGGGGCGTAGGGACCGGGGAGCTGTTTTTT. The chain employs TRBV4-1 and TRBJ2-2; 10 bases map to TRBD2. The CDR3 is 17 amino acids. Germline V lookup: CDR1 MGHRA, CDR2 YSYEKL. J was trimmed by 5 bases and V by 6 bases; bases with no gene match: 12.